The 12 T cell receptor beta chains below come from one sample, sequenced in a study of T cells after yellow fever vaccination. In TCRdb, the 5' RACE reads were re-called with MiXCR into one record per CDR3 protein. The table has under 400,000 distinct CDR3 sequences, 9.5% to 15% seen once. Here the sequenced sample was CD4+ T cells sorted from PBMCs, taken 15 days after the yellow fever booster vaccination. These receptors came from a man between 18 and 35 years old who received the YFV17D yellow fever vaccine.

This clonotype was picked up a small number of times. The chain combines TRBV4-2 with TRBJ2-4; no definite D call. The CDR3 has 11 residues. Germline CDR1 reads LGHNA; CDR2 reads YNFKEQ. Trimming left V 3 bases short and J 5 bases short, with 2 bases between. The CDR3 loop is CASSHENIQYF. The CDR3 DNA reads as TGTGCCAGCAGCCATGAAAACATTCAGTACTTC.

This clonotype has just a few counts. CDR3 coding DNA: TGTGCCAGCTCACCGACCCGGGAGGAGCAGTTCTTC. It translates to CASSPTREEQFF. V usage is TRBV18 and J usage is TRBJ2-1, with D tentatively TRBD2 (6 bases). CDR1 is KGHSH and CDR2 is LQKENI in the germline V gene. V gave up 3 bases and J gave up 10 bases, with 10 bases separating them. The length of the CDR3 is 12 residues.

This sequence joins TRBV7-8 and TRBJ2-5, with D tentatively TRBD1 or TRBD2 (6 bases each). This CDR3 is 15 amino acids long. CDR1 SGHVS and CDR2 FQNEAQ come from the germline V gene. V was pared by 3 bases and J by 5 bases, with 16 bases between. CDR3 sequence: CASSFPTLGGETQYF. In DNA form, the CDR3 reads TGTGCCAGCAGCTTCCCGACTTTAGGGGGGGAGACCCAGTACTTC.

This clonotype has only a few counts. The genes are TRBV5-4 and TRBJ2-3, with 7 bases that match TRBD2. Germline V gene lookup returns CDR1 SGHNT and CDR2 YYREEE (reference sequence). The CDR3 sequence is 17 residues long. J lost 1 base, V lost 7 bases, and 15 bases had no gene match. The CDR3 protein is CASDDMSRTRGTDTQYF. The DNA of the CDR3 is TGTGCCAGCGATGATATGTCTAGGACTAGAGGCACAGATACGCAGTATTTT.

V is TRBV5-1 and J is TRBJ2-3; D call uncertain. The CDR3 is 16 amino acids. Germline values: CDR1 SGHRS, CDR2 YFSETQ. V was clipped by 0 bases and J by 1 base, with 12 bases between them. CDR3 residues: CASSLGGSLGTDTQYF. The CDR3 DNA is TGCGCCAGCAGCTTGGGGGGTTCGTTGGGCACAGATACGCAGTATTTT.

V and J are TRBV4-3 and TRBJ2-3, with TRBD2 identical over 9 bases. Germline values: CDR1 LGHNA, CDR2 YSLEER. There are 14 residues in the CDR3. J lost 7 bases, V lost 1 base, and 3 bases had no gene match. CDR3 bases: TGCGCCAGCAGCCAAGGGACTAGCGCAAATACGCAGTATTTT. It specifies CASSQGTSANTQYF.

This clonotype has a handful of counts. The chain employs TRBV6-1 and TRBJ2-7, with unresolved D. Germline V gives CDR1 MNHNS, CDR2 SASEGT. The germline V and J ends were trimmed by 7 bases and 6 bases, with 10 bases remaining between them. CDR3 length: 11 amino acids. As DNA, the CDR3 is TGTGCCAGCACCCCCGCCTCCGAGCAGTACTTC. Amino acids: CASTPASEQYF.

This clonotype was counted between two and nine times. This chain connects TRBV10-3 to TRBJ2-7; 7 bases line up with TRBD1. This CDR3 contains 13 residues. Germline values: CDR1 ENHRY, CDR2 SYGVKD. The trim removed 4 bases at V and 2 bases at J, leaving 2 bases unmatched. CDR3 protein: CAISGGQPYEQYV. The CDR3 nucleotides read TGTGCCATCAGTGGGGGACAGCCCTACGAGCAGTACGTC.

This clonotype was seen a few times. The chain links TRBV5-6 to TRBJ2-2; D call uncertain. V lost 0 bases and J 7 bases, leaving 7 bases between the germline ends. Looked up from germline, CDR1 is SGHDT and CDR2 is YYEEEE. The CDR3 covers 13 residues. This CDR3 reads CASSLERDGELFF. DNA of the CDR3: TGTGCCAGCAGCTTGGAAAGGGACGGGGAGCTGTTTTTT. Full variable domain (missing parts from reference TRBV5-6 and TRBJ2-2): DAGVTQSPTHLIKTRGQQVTLRCSPKSGHDTVSWYQQALGQGPQFIFQYYEEEERQRGNFPDRFSGHQFPNYSSELNVNALLLGDSALYLCASSLERDGELFFGEGSRLTVL.

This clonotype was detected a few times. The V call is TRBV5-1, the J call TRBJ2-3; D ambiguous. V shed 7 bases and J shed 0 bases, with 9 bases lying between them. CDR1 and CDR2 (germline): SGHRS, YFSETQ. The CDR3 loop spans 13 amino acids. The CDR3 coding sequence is TGCGCCAGCGACGTCTACAGCACAGATACGCAGTATTTT. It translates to CASDVYSTDTQYF.

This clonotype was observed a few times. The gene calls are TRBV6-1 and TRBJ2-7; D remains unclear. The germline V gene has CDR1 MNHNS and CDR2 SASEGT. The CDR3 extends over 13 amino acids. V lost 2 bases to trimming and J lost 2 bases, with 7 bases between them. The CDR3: CASSELLAYEQYV. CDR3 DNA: TGTGCCAGCAGTGAACTACTCGCCTACGAGCAGTACGTC.

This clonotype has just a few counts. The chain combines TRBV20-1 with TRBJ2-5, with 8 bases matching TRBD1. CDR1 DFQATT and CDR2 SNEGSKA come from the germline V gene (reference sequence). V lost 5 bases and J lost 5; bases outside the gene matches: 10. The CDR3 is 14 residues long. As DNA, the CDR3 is TGCAGTGCTCCTCCGGGACAGGTGGGCGAGACCCAGTACTTC. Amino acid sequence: CSAPPGQVGETQYF.